The rows below give T cell receptor beta chains drawn from one sample of a study of brain T cells in children with intractable seizures. Method: immunoSEQ multiplex PCR; TCRdb's copy keeps in-frame clones and lacks some. The sample lists roughly 120,000 clones, approximately 94% occurring once. Sequenced material: peripheral blood, taken at surgery. These receptors were obtained from a boy less than two years old with hemimegalencephaly and intractable seizures. Both conserved end residues are part of each CDR3. Fields, in order: D gene, clone size, V gene, J gene, CDR3 DNA, CDR3 protein. D genes are given only for firm matches. Clone size is not always given. Where it is, it says once, few, many or a class for expanded clones.

NA	once	TRBV12-2	TRBJ2-7	TGTGCAAGTCGCTCAGGGAGTTGGGGGCTCCCCTACGACGAGCAGTACTTC	CASRSGSWGLPYDEQYF
NA	once	TRBV18	TRBJ2-3	TGTGCCAGCTCGCAACCAGGGCAGGCCCACACAGATACGCAGTATTTT	CASSQPGQAHTDTQYF
NA	NA	TRBV11-3	TRBJ2-1	TGTGCCAGCAGCTTAGTCCGGGGCTCCTACAATGAGCAGTTCTTC	CASSLVRGSYNEQFF
NA	NA	TRBV4-1	TRBJ2-7	TGCGCCAGCAGCCAAGTGGGGGCTACCTACGAGCAGTACTTC	CASSQVGATYEQYF
TRBD2	NA	TRBV29-1	TRBJ2-3	TGCAGCGGGAGCGGGAGGACGCAGTATTTT	CSGSGRTQYF
NA	NA	TRBV2	TRBJ1-2	TGTGCCAGCAGTGTTACCCACGGAACCAACTATGGCTACACCTTC	CASSVTHGTNYGYTF
NA	NA	TRBV7-2	TRBJ2-3	TGTGCCAGCAGCAAACGGGACATTAGCACAGATACGCAGTATTTT	CASSKRDISTDTQYF
TRBD2	NA	TRBV9	TRBJ2-7	TGTGCCAGCAGCCGAGCGGGATCGACCTACGAGCAGTACTTC	CASSRAGSTYEQYF
NA	NA	TRBV29-1	TRBJ2-3	TGCAGCGTTGAGGAGTACACAGATACGCAGTATTTT	CSVEEYTDTQYF
TRBD2	NA	TRBV29-1	TRBJ2-1	TGCAGCGTTGGACTAGCGGGAGTCTACAATGAGCAGTTCTTC	CSVGLAGVYNEQFF
TRBD1	NA	TRBV5-1	TRBJ1-1	TGCGCCAGCAGCTTGAGGGGGCGTCCCGGGACAGGTATTCCGAACACTGAAGCTTTCTTT	CASSLRGRPGTGIPNTEAFF
NA	NA	TRBV11-3	TRBJ2-3	TGTGCCAGCAGCCTAGGGAGGTCAGATACGCAGTATTTT	CASSLGRSDTQYF
NA	NA	TRBV6-5	TRBJ1-5	TGTGCCAGCAGGGACTTAAGCAGCAATCAGCCCCAGCATTTT	CASRDLSSNQPQHF
TRBD2	NA	TRBV7-9	TRBJ2-5	TGTGCCAGCGGGGGGGCTAGCGGGAGTGGAGAGACCCAGTACTTC	CASGGASGSGETQYF
NA	NA	TRBV5-1	TRBJ2-6	TGCGCCAGCAGCTTGTCTATATCTGGGGCCAACGTCCTGACTTTC	CASSLSISGANVLTF
NA	NA	TRBV27	TRBJ2-7	TGTGCCAGCAGTCATCCCCGCACCGAGCAGTACTTC	CASSHPRTEQYF
NA	NA	TRBV27	TRBJ2-2	TGTGCCAGCAGTAAATCATTTAACCCCGGGGAGCTGTTTTTT	CASSKSFNPGELFF
NA	NA	TRBV18	TRBJ1-5	TGTGCCAGCTCACCACAGTTCAATCAGCCCCAGCATTTT	CASSPQFNQPQHF
TRBD1	NA	TRBV7-2	TRBJ1-2	TGTGCCAGCAGCTTAGGGGCAGGGACAGCTCAGGGGGGCTACACCTTC	CASSLGAGTAQGGYTF
NA	NA	TRBV6-1	TRBJ2-7	TGTGCCAGCAGTGAAGCATCCGGGTACGAGCAGTACTTC	CASSEASGYEQYF
NA	once	TRBV11-3	TRBJ2-7	TGTGCCAGCAGCTTGGGGTCGGGCGAGCAGTACTTC	CASSLGSGEQYF
TRBD1	once	TRBV5-1	TRBJ1-4	TGCGCCAGCAGTCTCATCAGGGGGTCTAATGAAAAACTGTTTTTT	CASSLIRGSNEKLFF
NA	NA	TRBV2	TRBJ1-2	TGTGCCAGCAGTGAGTTCGGCGACGGCTACACCTTC	CASSEFGDGYTF
NA	NA	TRBV12-3/TRBV12-4	TRBJ2-3	TGTGCCAGCAGTTATACAGATACGCAGTATTTT	CASSYTDTQYF
NA	NA	TRBV11-3	TRBJ2-1	TGTGCCAGCAGAAACCCGGGGACACCCCCCAATGAGCAGTTCTTC	CASRNPGTPPNEQFF
NA	few	TRBV28	TRBJ1-6	TGTGCCAGCAGTTCACCGGGACTGAGTAATTCACCCCTCCACTTT	CASSSPGLSNSPLHF
TRBD1	NA	TRBV12-3/TRBV12-4	TRBJ1-1	TGTGCCAGCAGCAGGGGGCAGGTTACTGAAGCTTTCTTT	CASSRGQVTEAFF
TRBD2	NA	TRBV27	TRBJ2-7	TGTGCCAGCAGTCGCCGTGGCGGGAGTTACGAGCAGTACTTC	CASSRRGGSYEQYF
TRBD1	few	TRBV11-1	TRBJ2-7	TGTGCCAGCAGCTTAGAAGGGACAGGGGGCAGGGAGTACTTC	CASSLEGTGGREYF
TRBD2	NA	TRBV6-4	TRBJ2-3	TGTGCCAGCAGTGTTCGGGAGGGGGATACGCAGTATTTT	CASSVREGDTQYF
TRBD2	once	TRBV11-2	TRBJ2-3	TGTGCCAGCAGCCGACTAGCGGGAGGTGGTACGCAGTATTTT	CASSRLAGGGTQYF
NA	NA	TRBV3-1/TRBV3-2	TRBJ2-5	TGTGCCAGCAGCCAAGGACCCCTACAAGAGACCCAGTACTTC	CASSQGPLQETQYF
NA	NA	TRBV24-1	TRBJ1-1	TGTGCCACCTTCGACTTAATGAACACTGAAGCTTTCTTT	CATFDLMNTEAFF
NA	NA	TRBV6-5	TRBJ2-7	TGTGCCAGCAGTTACTCGACTGTCCGGGGATCCTACGAGCAGTACTTC	CASSYSTVRGSYEQYF
NA	NA	TRBV20-1	TRBJ2-1	TGCAGCGTCTTGAATGAGCAGTTCTTC	CSVLNEQFF
NA	NA	TRBV28	TRBJ2-1	TGTGCCAGCAGTTTTTTCGTTCGCGGGGGCCTGCGCCAGTTCTTC	CASSFFVRGGLRQFF
TRBD1	NA	TRBV5-6	TRBJ1-5	TGTGCCAGCAGCCCGGGACAGGGCAATCAGCCCCAGCATTTT	CASSPGQGNQPQHF
TRBD1	NA	TRBV12-5	TRBJ2-7	TGTGCTAGTGGTTTTTCCCAATATTCCCGAGGACAGGGTAGGTACGAGCAGTACTTC	CASGFSQYSRGQGRYEQYF
NA	NA	TRBV19	TRBJ2-3	TGTGCCAGTAGTATCGCCCCAACTGTGGGAGATACGCAGTATTTT	CASSIAPTVGDTQYF
TRBD1	NA	TRBV4-2	TRBJ1-2	TGTGCCAGCAGATCCGACAGGGGGCCCTATGGCTACACCTTC	CASRSDRGPYGYTF
TRBD1	NA	TRBV6-5	TRBJ2-5	TGTGCCAGCAGTTACCTGGGACAGAGCCAAGAGACCCAGTACTTC	CASSYLGQSQETQYF
NA	NA	TRBV7-9	TRBJ2-5	TGTGCCAGCAGCTTAGTAAGCGGAGGCGGGTCCCAAGAGACCCAGTACTTC	CASSLVSGGGSQETQYF
TRBD1	NA	TRBV28	TRBJ1-5	TGTGCCAGCAGTGCCCAGACAGGGGCGGGGAGCAATCAGCCCCAGCATTTT	CASSAQTGAGSNQPQHF
NA	NA	TRBV27	TRBJ1-1	TGTGCCAGCAGTTTCAGAGCACAGGGATTCGAGAACACTGAAGCTTTCTTT	CASSFRAQGFENTEAFF
TRBD2	NA	TRBV9	TRBJ2-1	TGTGCCAGCAGCGGCCTAGCGGGAGCCTACAATGAGCAGTTCTTC	CASSGLAGAYNEQFF
NA	NA	TRBV21-1	TRBJ2-7	TGTGCCAGCAGCAAAAGGGGGCACCCTGGACCCTACGAGCAGTACTTC	CASSKRGHPGPYEQYF
TRBD2	NA	TRBV27	TRBJ2-7	TGTGCCAGCAGTCCAACGCTTCCGGGAGGCTACGAGCAGTACTTC	CASSPTLPGGYEQYF
TRBD1	NA	TRBV6-2/TRBV6-3	TRBJ2-7	TGTGCCAGCAGTTACGTCCGGACAGGTCCTACGATACAGTACTTC	CASSYVRTGPTIQYF
TRBD1	few	TRBV19	TRBJ1-4	TGTGCCAGTAGTGTGGACAGGGGCAAGTCCACTAATGAAAAACTGTTTTTT	CASSVDRGKSTNEKLFF
TRBD2	NA	TRBV2	TRBJ2-4	TGTGCCAGCAGGCGGGGACTAGCGGGAGGTTTAGCCAAAAACATTCAGTACTTC	CASRRGLAGGLAKNIQYF
NA	NA	TRBV5-1	TRBJ1-4	TGCGCCAGCAGCCGGGACCCCTGGACTAATGAAAAACTGTTTTTT	CASSRDPWTNEKLFF
NA	NA	TRBV3-1/TRBV3-2	TRBJ2-7	TGTGCCAGCAGCCAGCGGAGGGCCTCCTACGAGCAGTACTTC	CASSQRRASYEQYF
NA	NA	TRBV4-3	TRBJ1-4	TGCGCCAGCAGCCAAGTAAGTGAGGCCGCAACTAATGAAAAACTGTTTTTT	CASSQVSEAATNEKLFF
NA	NA	TRBV29-1	TRBJ1-1	TGCAGCGTTGGGGGCACATCAGGGGAGCGAGGACAAGCTTTCTTT	CSVGGTSGERGQAFF
NA	NA	TRBV7-6	TRBJ2-7	TGTGCCAGCAGCCCCAGTCCGTGGTCGGAGCAGTACTTC	CASSPSPWSEQYF
NA	once	TRBV10-3	TRBJ2-7	TGTGCCATCACAGGCAGGGCGGGCGAGCAGTACTTC	CAITGRAGEQYF